This T cell receptor (beta chain) comes out of a study of blood T cell repertoires in COVID-19. Overall study: Collection of acute and convalescent COVID-19 samples took place in the United States, Italy and Spain.

Clinical history reported by participants formed the basis on which cohorts were assigned. All recovered Cohort 3 donors got two negative PCRs, got clearance, or saw symptom resolution. Study processing details: Estimation of nucleated cell counts was performed using reference gene primer amplification. TCRdb's copy holds only in-frame clones and misses some; the assay was immunoSEQ multiplex PCR. V, J and clone size derive from that table, while D and trimming were established from the DNA sequence. The top ten clones hold less than 2.5% of a sample with about 130,000 clones, about 88% of them seen once. Between the trimmed V and J ends, which lost 4 bases and 1 base, there was a span of 5 bases. Germline V gives CDR1 SQVTM, CDR2 ANQGSEA. CDR3 length: 12 amino acids. As for this clone: The sample contains more than one DNA sequence encoding this CDR3.

The chain has TRBV29-1 and TRBJ1-3, with no clear D. This receptor was identified in a woman between 45 and 65 years old who had recovered from COVID-19. Sample: PBMCs or T cells enriched from blood (not recorded which). The CDR3 nucleotides read TGCAGCGTTGGCCAGTCTGGAAACACCATATATTTT. It translates to CSVGQSGNTIYF.